This TCR beta chain was obtained from a study of T cell changes during pregnancy in multiple sclerosis. The CDR3 has 18 residues. Trimming cost V 5 bases and J 2 bases, with 24 bases left between them. Per germline, CDR1 SEHNR and CDR2 FQNEAQ (reference sequence). Sequencing was performed with immunoSEQ multiplex PCR; in TCRdb, only in-frame clones are kept and a portion is missing. Altogether around 50,000 clones are present, nearly 95% being singletons, with the ten largest covering roughly 0.61%. The clonotype comes from a female donor in good health, enrolled as a control in a pregnancy study. Sequenced material: CD4+ T cells from peripheral blood mononuclear cells, taken after pregnancy. The rearrangement joins TRBV7-9 to TRBJ1-2; D remains unclear. The CDR3 loop is CASSPLNLVSTANYGYTF. The DNA of the CDR3 is TGTGCCAGCAGCCCACTAAATCTAGTCTCGACGGCAAACTATGGCTACACCTTC. The entire variable domain, with the rest obtained from reference TRBV7-9 and TRBJ1-2, is as follows: DTGVSQNPRHKITKRGQNVTFRCDPISEHNRLYWYRQTLGQGPEFLTYFQNEAQLEKSRLLSDRFSAERPKGSFSTLEIQRTEQGDSAMYLCASSPLNLVSTANYGYTFGSGTRLTVV.